The 17 T cell receptor beta chains below come from one sample, sequenced in a study of lymphopenia after photon versus proton radiotherapy. Here immunoSEQ multiplex PCR was the method, and the copy in TCRdb shows in-frame clones only, minus some. The sample consists of about 68,000 clones, roughly 93% of them appearing once. The sample in question was peripheral blood, obtained from a patient treated with photon-based radiotherapy. The receptors were gathered from a woman aged 70 to 79 with pancreatic cancer.

The chain is built from TRBV7-2 and TRBJ1-3, with D unclear. Trimming took off 3 bases at V and 2 bases at J, with 11 bases between the two ends. The CDR3 is made up of 15 amino acids. Looked up from germline, CDR1 is SGHTA and CDR2 is FQGNSA. The CDR3, as DNA: TGTGCCAGCAGCTTTGCGGGAGGTGCTGGAAACACCATATATTTT. Protein product: CASSFAGGAGNTIYF. The full variable domain, completed using reference TRBV7-2 and TRBJ1-3, is GAGVSQSPSNKVTEKGKDVELRCDPISGHTALYWYRQSLGQGLEFLIYFQGNSAPDKSGLPSDRFSAERTGGSVSTLTIQRTQQEDSAVYLCASSFAGGAGNTIYFGEGSWLTVV.

V gene TRBV19 combines with J gene TRBJ2-5, with 7 bases fitting TRBD1. The CDR3 spans 15 residues. Germline V gives CDR1 LNHDA, CDR2 SQIVND (reference sequence). J was trimmed by 1 base and V by 3 bases; bases with no gene match: 5. The CDR3 reads CASSMTGTLQETQYF. The CDR3 bases are TGTGCCAGTAGTATGACAGGGACCCTCCAAGAGACCCAGTACTTC.

This chain uses TRBV28 with TRBJ2-7; no firm D call. V was pared by 7 bases and J by 5 bases, with 12 bases between. Germline loops: CDR1 MDHEN, CDR2 SYDVKM. This CDR3 has 12 residues. The CDR3 region is CASMAIPHEQYF. The CDR3 coding sequence is TGTGCCAGCATGGCAATCCCCCACGAGCAGTACTTC.

V is TRBV19 and J is TRBJ2-1, with D perhaps given as TRBD1 or TRBD2 (6 bases each). Germline-derived CDR1 and CDR2 are LNHDA and SQIVND (reference sequence). Trimming stripped 4 bases from V and 2 bases from J, with 12 bases between. The CDR3 covers 15 residues. The CDR3 region has the DNA TGTGCCAGTAGTACCGGGGGACAAACCTACAATGAGCAGTTCTTC. Protein sequence: CASSTGGQTYNEQFF.

This clone turned up a few times. The chain has TRBV11-2 and TRBJ2-7, with D possibly matching TRBD2 (7 bases). V was cut by 5 bases and J by 11 bases, with 16 bases left in between. This CDR3 contains 12 residues. The germline gives CDR1 SGHAT, CDR2 FQNNGV. The CDR3 DNA is TGTGCCAGCAGCCCCGGGGGGACAATGAAGTACTTC. Translation: CASSPGGTMKYF.

The chain uses TRBV29-1 and TRBJ1-1; D remains unclear. This CDR3 has 11 amino acids. Germline assignment: CDR1 SQVTM and CDR2 ANQGSEA. V lost 6 bases to trimming and J lost 5 bases, with 10 bases between them. This CDR3 is CSVIVGTEAFF. CDR3 nucleotides: TGCAGCGTGATAGTAGGGACTGAAGCTTTCTTT.

The rearrangement links TRBV10-3 to TRBJ2-2, with 7 bases lining up with TRBD1. The CDR3 covers 15 residues. Germline CDR1 ENHRY, CDR2 SYGVKD. The V segment lost 6 bases and the J segment 4 bases; nucleotides outside the gene matches: 8. CDR3 loop: CAIRAGTASTGELFF. The CDR3 nucleotides are TGTGCCATCAGAGCCGGGACAGCGAGCACCGGGGAGCTGTTTTTT.

The chain has TRBV19 and TRBJ2-2; possible D gene TRBD2, 5 bases. This CDR3 is 14 amino acids long. CDR1 and CDR2 from the germline V gene are LNHDA and SQIVND (reference sequence). V lost 10 bases and J lost 1, with 13 bases in between. CDR3 DNA: TGTGCCACCTCCCAGAGGGTGAACACCGGGGAGCTGTTTTTT. Protein product: CATSQRVNTGELFF. Full variable domain (outside the CDR3, taken from reference TRBV19 and TRBJ2-2): DGGITQSPKYLFRKEGQNVTLSCEQNLNHDAMYWYRQDPGQGLRLIYYSQIVNDFQKGDIAEGYSVSREKKESFPLTVTSAQKNPTAFYLCATSQRVNTGELFFGEGSRLTVL.

The V call is TRBV30, the J call TRBJ2-7; D is perhaps TRBD1 (6 bases). In germline, CDR1 is GTSNPN, CDR2 SVGIG (reference sequence). The CDR3 totals 12 residues. V was pared by 6 bases and J by 1 base, with 10 bases between. The CDR3 region has the DNA TGTGCCTGCCGGACAGAATCCTACGAGCAGTACTTC. This codes for CACRTESYEQYF.

The V gene is TRBV5-1, the J gene TRBJ1-4; TRBD1 matches at 9 bases. There are 15 residues in the CDR3. Trimming took 4 bases from V and 8 from J; bases not matched to a gene: 9. CDR1 and CDR2 from the germline V gene are SGHRS and YFSETQ. Here the CDR3 DNA reads TGCGCCAGCAGCCGTACCACAGGGGGCGGAGAAAAACTGTTTTTT. This encodes CASSRTTGGGEKLFF.

The chain couples TRBV27 to TRBJ2-3; D may be TRBD2 (5 bases). V was trimmed by 1 base and J by 5 bases, leaving 10 bases between them. CDR3 size: 14 residues. In germline, CDR1 is MNHEY, CDR2 SMNVEV (reference sequence). The CDR3 protein is CASSLFDGLDTQYF. DNA for the CDR3: TGTGCCAGCAGTTTATTTGACGGACTAGATACGCAGTATTTT.

The CDR3 sequence is CASSLAGYETQYF. Here the CDR3 DNA reads TGTGCCAGCAGCTTAGCTGGGTACGAGACCCAGTACTTC. This chain uses TRBV7-2 with TRBJ2-5; D is unclear. V was pared by 0 bases and J by 5 bases, with 7 bases between. Germline loops: CDR1 SGHTA, CDR2 FQGNSA. CDR3 length: 13 amino acids. Variable domain in full (rest from reference TRBV7-2 and TRBJ2-5): GAGVSQSPSNKVTEKGKDVELRCDPISGHTALYWYRQSLGQGLEFLIYFQGNSAPDKSGLPSDRFSAERTGGSVSTLTIQRTQQEDSAVYLCASSLAGYETQYFGPGTRLLVL.

This chain joins TRBV25-1 and TRBJ1-1, with a tentative D call TRBD1 (6 bases). CDR1 is MGHDK, CDR2 SYGVNS, per germline. V was trimmed by 3 bases and J by 3 bases, leaving 11 bases between them. The CDR3 runs to 14 residues. CDR3 nucleotide sequence: TGTGCCAGCAGTGATACAGGGATGTACACTGAAGCTTTCTTT. It codes for CASSDTGMYTEAFF.

The chain recombines TRBV29-1 with TRBJ1-2, with 7 bases aligning to TRBD1. There are 12 residues in the CDR3. Germline assignment: CDR1 SQVTM and CDR2 ANQGSEA. The V gene end was trimmed by 7 bases and the J gene end by 6 bases; junction bases not matched to a gene: 8. CDR3 residues: CSAGDRADGYTF. DNA of the CDR3: TGCAGCGCCGGAGACAGGGCGGATGGCTACACCTTC.

The chain joins TRBV5-1 to TRBJ2-7, with 13 bases fitting TRBD2. The CDR3 has 20 residues. The germline V gene encodes CDR1 SGHRS and CDR2 YFSETQ. Trimming cost V 2 bases and J 0 bases; bases outside gene matches: 14. CDR3 in DNA: TGCGCCAGCAGCTTCGACCCTGGACTAGCGGGAGTTCCCACCTCCTACGAGCAGTACTTC. It translates to CASSFDPGLAGVPTSYEQYF.

The J gene is TRBJ1-5, the V gene TRBV5-1; the match to TRBD1 covers 7 bases. The junction had 7 bases not matched to a gene; V was cut back by 0 bases and J by 7 bases. The CDR3 contains 15 residues. Germline V gene data show CDR1 as SGHRS and CDR2 as YFSETQ. CDR3 nucleotides: TGCGCCAGCAGCTTGGCCGCAGGGGGTGGGCAGCCCCAGCATTTT. This codes for CASSLAAGGGQPQHF.

This chain uses TRBV27 with TRBJ2-7; 10 nucleotides line up with TRBD1. The junction had 10 bases not matched to a gene; V was cut back by 6 bases and J by 5 bases. Per the germline V gene, CDR1 is MNHEY and CDR2 is SMNVEV (reference sequence). The CDR3 totals 15 residues. This CDR3 reads CASRRVRDRGDEQYF. In nucleotides, the CDR3 is TGTGCCAGCAGGAGGGTCCGGGACAGGGGTGACGAGCAGTACTTC.